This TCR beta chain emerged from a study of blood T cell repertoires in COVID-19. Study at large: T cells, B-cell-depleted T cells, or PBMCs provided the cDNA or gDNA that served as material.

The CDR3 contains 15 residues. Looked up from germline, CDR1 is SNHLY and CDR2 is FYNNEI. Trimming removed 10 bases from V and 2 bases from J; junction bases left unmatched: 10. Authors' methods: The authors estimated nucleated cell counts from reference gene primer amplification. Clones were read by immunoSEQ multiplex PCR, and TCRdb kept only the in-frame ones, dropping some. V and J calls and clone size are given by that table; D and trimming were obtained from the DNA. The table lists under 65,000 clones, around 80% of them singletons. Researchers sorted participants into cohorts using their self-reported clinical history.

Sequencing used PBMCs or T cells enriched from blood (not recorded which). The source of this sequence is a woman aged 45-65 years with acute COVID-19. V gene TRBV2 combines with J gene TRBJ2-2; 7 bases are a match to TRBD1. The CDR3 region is CAIDLDRSNTGELFF. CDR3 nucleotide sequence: TGTGCCATCGACTTGGACAGGTCAAACACCGGGGAGCTGTTTTTT.